The sequence of this T cell receptor (beta chain) was determined in a study of T cell changes during pregnancy in multiple sclerosis. V lost 4 bases to trimming and J lost 0 bases, with 9 bases between them. The CDR3 extends over 14 amino acids. CDR1 and CDR2 (germline): SNHLY, FYNNEI. The data were produced by immunoSEQ multiplex PCR, yet TCRdb's version contains in-frame clones alone and is incomplete. The top ten hold around 4.7% of the sample, which has 46,000 or so clones, roughly nine tenths seen once. The chain carries TRBV2 and TRBJ1-1, with D maybe TRBD1 (6 bases). The TCR originated in a female donor in good health, enrolled as a control in a pregnancy study. Specimen: peripheral blood, collected in the second trimester of pregnancy. CDR3 residues: CASSARGLNTEAFF. The CDR3 nucleotides read TGTGCCAGCAGTGCCAGGGGATTGAACACTGAAGCTTTCTTT.